A single T cell receptor (beta chain) is shown here with its context. Its cognate antigen is unknown. These data are taken from a study of OX40 agonist ivuxolimab in advanced cancers. Background on the study: Patients with hepatocellular carcinoma, melanoma, renal cell or head and neck cancer made up the dose-escalation patients. Two cutaneous melanoma patients and one hepatocellular carcinoma patient, three in all, had partial responses.

The CDR3 spans 15 residues. Trimming cost V 5 bases and J 4 bases; bases outside gene matches: 7. Germline V CDR1 and CDR2: SGHTA, FQGTGA. Overall study findings and caveats: Which antigen the expanded peripheral T cells recognized is unknown. Patients with a partial response at 0.1-3.0 mg/kg had among the lowest clonal expansion.

Assay used: immunoSEQ multiplex PCR; TCRdb lists only in-frame clones, some missing. The sample records tens of thousands of clones, about three quarters being singletons. The chain couples TRBV7-3 to TRBJ2-1, with 8 bases that match TRBD1. Source: CD4+ or CD8+ T cells sorted from blood, taken in a trial of the OX40 agonist ivuxolimab. The clonotype was recovered from an adult with an advanced solid tumor such as melanoma, head and neck, liver or kidney cancer. CDR3 bases: TGTGCCAGCAGCCCCTTACAGGGGGAGTACAATGAGCAGTTCTTC. Translated, it gives CASSPLQGEYNEQFF. Supplemented by reference TRBV7-3 and TRBJ2-1, the full variable domain reads GAGVSQTPSNKVTEKGKYVELRCDPISGHTALYWYRQSLGQGPEFLIYFQGTGAADDSGLPNDRFFAVRPEGSVSTLKIQRTERGDSAVYLCASSPLQGEYNEQFFGPGTRLTVL.